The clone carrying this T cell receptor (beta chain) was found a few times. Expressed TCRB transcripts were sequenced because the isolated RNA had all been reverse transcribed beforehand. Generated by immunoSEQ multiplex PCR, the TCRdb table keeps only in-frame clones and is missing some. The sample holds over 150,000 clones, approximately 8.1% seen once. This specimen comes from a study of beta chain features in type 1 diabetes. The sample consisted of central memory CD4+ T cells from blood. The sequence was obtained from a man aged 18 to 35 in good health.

CDR3 sequence reads: CASSLPFKGNEQFF. As DNA, the CDR3 is TGTGCCAGCAGCTTGCCTTTTAAGGGGAATGAGCAGTTCTTC. The V gene is TRBV7-2, the J gene TRBJ2-1; weak D call: TRBD1 (5 bases). The CDR3 has 14 amino acids. V lost 3 bases to trimming and J lost 7 bases, with 13 bases between them. Germline CDR1 and CDR2: SGHTA and FQGNSA. Full variable domain (rest looked up from reference TRBV7-2 and TRBJ2-1): GAGVSQSPSNKVTEKGKDVELRCDPISGHTALYWYRQSLGQGLEFLIYFQGNSAPDKSGLPSDRFSAERTGGSVSTLTIQRTQQEDSAVYLCASSLPFKGNEQFFGPGTRLTVL.